At least ten counts were recorded for the clone carrying this T cell receptor (beta chain). Its antigen is undetermined. The sample comes from a study of T cell repertoires in cytomegalovirus infection. TCRdb independently ran MiXCR on the reads; one entry per CDR3 protein. The table shows about 740,000 distinct CDR3 sequences, with 35% occurring only once. Whole-study findings and limits: Summed frequency of public TCR beta families distinguished CMV carriers with the relevant HLA. The ex vivo response showed dominance by HLA-C-restricted CMV-specific TCR beta clonotypes.

The ends were cut back, 5 bases at V and 5 bases at J, with 18 bases in the middle. The germline V gene encodes CDR1 SGHVS and CDR2 FNYEAQ. CDR3 length: 15 residues. The chain couples TRBV7-6 to TRBJ1-1; TRBD1 is a possible D gene (6 bases). The receptor comes from a human donor in good health (CMV status not recorded). Some clones in this sample may be carry-over from other donors' samples. Input material: PBMCs. CDR3 sequence: CASSPPGHGGTEAFF. The CDR3, as DNA: TGTGCCAGCAGCCCGCCGGGACATGGGGGAACTGAAGCTTTCTTT. Using reference TRBV7-6 and TRBJ1-1 for the parts outside the CDR3, the full variable domain is GAGVSQSPRYKVTKRGQDVALRCDPISGHVSLYWYRQALGQGPEFLTYFNYEAQQDKSGLPNDRFSAERPEGSISTLTIQRTEQRDSAMYRCASSPPGHGGTEAFFGQGTRLTVV.